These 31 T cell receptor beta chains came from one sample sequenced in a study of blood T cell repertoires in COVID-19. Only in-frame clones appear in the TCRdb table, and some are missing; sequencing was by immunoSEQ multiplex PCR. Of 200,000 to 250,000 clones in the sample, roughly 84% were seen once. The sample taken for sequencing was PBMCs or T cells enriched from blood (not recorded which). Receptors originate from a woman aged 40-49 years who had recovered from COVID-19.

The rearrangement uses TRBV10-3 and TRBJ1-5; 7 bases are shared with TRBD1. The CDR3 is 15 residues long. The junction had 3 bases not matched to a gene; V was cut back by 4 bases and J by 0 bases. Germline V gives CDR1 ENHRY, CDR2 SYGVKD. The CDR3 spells CAISGQGNSNQPQHF. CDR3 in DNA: TGTGCCATCAGTGGACAGGGTAATAGCAATCAGCCCCAGCATTTT.

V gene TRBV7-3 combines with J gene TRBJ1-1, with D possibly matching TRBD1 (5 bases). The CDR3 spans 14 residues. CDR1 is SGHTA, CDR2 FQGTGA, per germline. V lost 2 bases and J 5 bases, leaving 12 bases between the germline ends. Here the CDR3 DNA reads TGTGCCAGCAGCTTAGGGGCCGGACATACTGAAGCTTTCTTT. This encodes CASSLGAGHTEAFF.

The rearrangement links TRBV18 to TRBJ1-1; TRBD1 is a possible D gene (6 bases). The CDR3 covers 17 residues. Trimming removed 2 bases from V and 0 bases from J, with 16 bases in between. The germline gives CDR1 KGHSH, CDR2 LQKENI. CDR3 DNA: TGTGCCAGCTCACCAGACGCTGAGGGGGTTATGAACACTGAAGCTTTCTTT. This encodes CASSPDAEGVMNTEAFF.

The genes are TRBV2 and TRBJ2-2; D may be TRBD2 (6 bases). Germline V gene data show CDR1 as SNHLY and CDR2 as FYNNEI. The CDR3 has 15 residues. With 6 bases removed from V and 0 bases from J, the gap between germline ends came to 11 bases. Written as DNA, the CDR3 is TGTGCCAGCAGGGGGGGAAAGTCGAACACCGGGGAGCTGTTTTTT. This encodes CASRGGKSNTGELFF.

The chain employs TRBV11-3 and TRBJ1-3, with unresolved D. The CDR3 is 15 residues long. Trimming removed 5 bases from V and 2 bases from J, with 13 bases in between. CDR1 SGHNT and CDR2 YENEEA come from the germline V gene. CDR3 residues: CASSPVENPGNTIYF. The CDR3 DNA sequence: TGTGCCAGCAGCCCCGTAGAGAACCCTGGAAACACCATATATTTT.

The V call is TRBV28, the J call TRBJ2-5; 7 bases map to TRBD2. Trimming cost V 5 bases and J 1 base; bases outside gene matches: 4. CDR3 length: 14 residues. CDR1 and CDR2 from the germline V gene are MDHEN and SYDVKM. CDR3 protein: CASSPGGSQETQYF. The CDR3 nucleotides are TGTGCCAGCAGTCCCGGGGGGTCCCAAGAGACCCAGTACTTC.

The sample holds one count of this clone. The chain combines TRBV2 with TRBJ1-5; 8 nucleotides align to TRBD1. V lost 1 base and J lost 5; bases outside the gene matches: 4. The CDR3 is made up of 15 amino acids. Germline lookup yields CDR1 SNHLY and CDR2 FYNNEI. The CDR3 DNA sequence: TGTGCCAGCAGTGAAGTGGCAGGGGGCTATCAGCCCCAGCATTTT. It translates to CASSEVAGGYQPQHF.

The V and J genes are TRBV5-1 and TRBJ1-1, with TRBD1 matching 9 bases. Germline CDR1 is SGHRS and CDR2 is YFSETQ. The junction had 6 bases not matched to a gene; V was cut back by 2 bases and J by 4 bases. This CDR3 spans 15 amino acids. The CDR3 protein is CASSLQGARGTEAFF. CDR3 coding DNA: TGCGCCAGCAGCTTACAGGGGGCGCGGGGCACTGAAGCTTTCTTT.

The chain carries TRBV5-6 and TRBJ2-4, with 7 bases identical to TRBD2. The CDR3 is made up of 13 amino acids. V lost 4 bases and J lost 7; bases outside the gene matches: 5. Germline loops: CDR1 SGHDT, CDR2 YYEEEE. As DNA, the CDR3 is TGTGCCAGCAGCATTTGGGAGGGGAACATTCAGTACTTC. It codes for CASSIWEGNIQYF.

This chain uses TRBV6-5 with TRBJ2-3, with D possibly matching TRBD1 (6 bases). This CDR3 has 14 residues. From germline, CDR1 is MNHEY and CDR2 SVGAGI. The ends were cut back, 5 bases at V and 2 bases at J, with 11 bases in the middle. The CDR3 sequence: CASSTTGATDTQYF. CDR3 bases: TGTGCCAGCAGTACGACAGGAGCCACAGATACGCAGTATTTT.

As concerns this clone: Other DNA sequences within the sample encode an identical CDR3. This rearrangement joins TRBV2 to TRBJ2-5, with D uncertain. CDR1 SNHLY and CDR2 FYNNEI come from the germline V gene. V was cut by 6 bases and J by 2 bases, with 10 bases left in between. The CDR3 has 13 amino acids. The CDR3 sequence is CASSGDSQETQYF. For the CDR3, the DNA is TGTGCCAGCAGCGGCGACTCGCAAGAGACCCAGTACTTC.

The CDR3 DNA reads TGTGCCTGGAGTGTTCTTTTCCGGGGAAACTCCTATAATTCACCCCTCCACTTT. Translation: CAWSVLFRGNSYNSPLHF. The genes are TRBV30 and TRBJ1-6; unclear D gene. The V end was cut by 0 bases, the J end by 0 bases, with 15 bases between. Germline V gene data show CDR1 as GTSNPN and CDR2 as SVGIG (reference sequence). This CDR3 is 18 amino acids long. The whole variable domain, filled in from reference TRBV30 and TRBJ1-6, reads SQTIHQWPATLVQPVGSPLSLECTVEGTSNPNLYWYRQAAGRGLQLLFYSVGIGQISSEVPQNLSASRPQDRQFILSSKKLLLSDSGFYLCAWSVLFRGNSYNSPLHFGNGTRLTVT.

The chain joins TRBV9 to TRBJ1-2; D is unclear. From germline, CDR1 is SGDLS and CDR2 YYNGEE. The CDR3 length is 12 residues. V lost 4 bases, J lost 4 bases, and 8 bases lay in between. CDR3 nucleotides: TGTGCCAGCAGCCCGGAGGGCTATGGCTACACCTTC. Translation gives CASSPEGYGYTF.

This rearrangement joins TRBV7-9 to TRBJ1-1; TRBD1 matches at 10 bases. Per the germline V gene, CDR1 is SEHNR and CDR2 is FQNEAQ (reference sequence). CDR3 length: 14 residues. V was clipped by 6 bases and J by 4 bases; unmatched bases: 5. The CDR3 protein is CASSPRTGGTEAFF. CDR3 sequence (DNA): TGTGCCAGCAGTCCTCGGACAGGGGGCACTGAAGCTTTCTTT.

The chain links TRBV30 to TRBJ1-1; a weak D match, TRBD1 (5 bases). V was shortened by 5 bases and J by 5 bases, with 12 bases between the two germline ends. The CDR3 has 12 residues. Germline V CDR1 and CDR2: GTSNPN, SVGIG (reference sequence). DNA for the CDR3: TGTGCCTGGTCCAGGGTGGAAACTGAAGCTTTCTTT. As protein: CAWSRVETEAFF.

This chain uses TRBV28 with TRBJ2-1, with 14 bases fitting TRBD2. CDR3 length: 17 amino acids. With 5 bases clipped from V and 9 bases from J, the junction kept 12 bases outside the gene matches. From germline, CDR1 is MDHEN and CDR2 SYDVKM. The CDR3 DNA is TGTGCCAGCAGTCCCCTCCTGACTAGCGGGAGGGAGGGTGAGCAGTTCTTC. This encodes CASSPLLTSGREGEQFF.

The chain's CDR3 is CASSQDMEAGEDAGELFF. The CDR3 DNA reads TGCGCCAGCAGCCAAGATATGGAGGCGGGAGAGGACGCCGGGGAGCTGTTTTTT. J is TRBJ2-2 and V is TRBV4-3; 7 positions agree with TRBD2. The germline V gene has CDR1 LGHNA and CDR2 YSLEER. The ends lost 0 bases at V and 6 bases at J; junction bases unmatched: 13. The CDR3 has 18 amino acids.

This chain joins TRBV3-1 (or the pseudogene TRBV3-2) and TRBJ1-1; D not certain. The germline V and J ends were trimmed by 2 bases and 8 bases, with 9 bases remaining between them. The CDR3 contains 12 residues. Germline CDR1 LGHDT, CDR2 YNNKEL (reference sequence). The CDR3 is CASSQTAAEAFF. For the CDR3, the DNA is TGTGCCAGCAGCCAAACGGCGGCAGAAGCTTTCTTT.

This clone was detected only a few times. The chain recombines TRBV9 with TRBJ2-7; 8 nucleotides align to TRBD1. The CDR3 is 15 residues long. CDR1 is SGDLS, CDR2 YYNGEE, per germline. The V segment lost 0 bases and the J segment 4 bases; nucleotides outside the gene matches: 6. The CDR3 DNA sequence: TGTGCCAGCAGCGTAGATGGGACAGGAGATTACGAGCAGTACTTC. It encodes CASSVDGTGDYEQYF.

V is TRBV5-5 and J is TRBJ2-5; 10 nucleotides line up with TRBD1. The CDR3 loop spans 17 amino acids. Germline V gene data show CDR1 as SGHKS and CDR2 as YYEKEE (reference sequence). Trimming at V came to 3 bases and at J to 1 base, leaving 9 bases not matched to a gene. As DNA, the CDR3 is TGTGCCAGCAGCTATAACCGGGGACAGGGGATCCAAGAGACCCAGTACTTC. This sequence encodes CASSYNRGQGIQETQYF.

The CDR3 sequence: CASSSGTGGREKLFF. CDR3 nucleotide sequence: TGCGCCAGCAGCTCGGGGACAGGGGGCCGTGAAAAACTGTTTTTT. The rearrangement uses TRBV5-1 and TRBJ1-4; 12 positions agree with TRBD1. Germline CDR1 SGHRS, CDR2 YFSETQ. V was pared by 3 bases and J by 7 bases, with 4 bases of the junction left unmatched. CDR3 length: 15 amino acids.

The DNA of the CDR3 is TGTGCCAGCCGCCTCGCGGGTAGCAATCAGCCCCAGCATTTT. Translation gives CASRLAGSNQPQHF. This chain links TRBV6-5 with TRBJ1-5; D is undetermined. The V gene lost 8 bases and the J gene lost 0 bases, with 11 bases spanning the gap. Germline CDR1 MNHEY, CDR2 SVGAGI. The CDR3 consists of 14 residues.

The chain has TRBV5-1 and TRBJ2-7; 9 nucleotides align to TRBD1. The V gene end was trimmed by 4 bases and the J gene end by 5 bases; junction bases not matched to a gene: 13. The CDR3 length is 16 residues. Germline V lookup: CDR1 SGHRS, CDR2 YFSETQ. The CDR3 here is CASSPPTGQGYHEQYV. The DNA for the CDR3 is TGCGCCAGCAGCCCCCCAACGGGACAGGGTTACCACGAGCAGTACGTC.

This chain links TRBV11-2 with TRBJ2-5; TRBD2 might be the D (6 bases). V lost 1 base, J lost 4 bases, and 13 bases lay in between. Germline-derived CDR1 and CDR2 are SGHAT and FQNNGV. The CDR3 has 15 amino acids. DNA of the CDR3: TGTGCCAGCAGCTTAGGCGCGGGGACCGGAGAGACCCAGTACTTC. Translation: CASSLGAGTGETQYF.

The CDR3 is CASSFPPGQGDFVYGYTF. Here the CDR3 DNA reads TGTGCCAGCAGCTTCCCACCGGGACAGGGGGACTTCGTCTATGGCTACACCTTC. The rearrangement joins TRBV5-6 to TRBJ1-2; 11 bases map to TRBD1. The CDR3 contains 18 residues. Trimming at V came to 2 bases and at J to 4 bases, leaving 13 bases not matched to a gene. CDR1 SGHDT and CDR2 YYEEEE come from the germline V gene. The full variable domain, its missing parts supplied by reference TRBV5-6 and TRBJ1-2, is DAGVTQSPTHLIKTRGQQVTLRCSPKSGHDTVSWYQQALGQGPQFIFQYYEEEERQRGNFPDRFSGHQFPNYSSELNVNALLLGDSALYLCASSFPPGQGDFVYGYTFGSGTRLTVV.

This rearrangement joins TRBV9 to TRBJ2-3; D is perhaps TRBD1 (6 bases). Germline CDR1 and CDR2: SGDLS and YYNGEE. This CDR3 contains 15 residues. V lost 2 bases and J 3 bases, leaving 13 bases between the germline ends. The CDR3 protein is CASSVRDTATDTQYF. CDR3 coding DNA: TGTGCCAGCAGCGTCCGGGACACCGCAACAGATACGCAGTATTTT. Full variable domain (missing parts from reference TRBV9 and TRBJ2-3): DSGVTQTPKHLITATGQRVTLRCSPRSGDLSVYWYQQSLDQGLQFLIQYYNGEERAKGNILERFSAQQFPDLHSELNLSSLELGDSALYFCASSVRDTATDTQYFGPGTRLTVL.

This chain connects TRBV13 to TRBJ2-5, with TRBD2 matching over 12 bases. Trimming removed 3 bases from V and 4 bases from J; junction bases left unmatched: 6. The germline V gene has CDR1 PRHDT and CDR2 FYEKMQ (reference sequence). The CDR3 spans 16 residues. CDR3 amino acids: CASSFASGRGRETQYF. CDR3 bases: TGTGCCAGCAGCTTCGCTAGCGGGAGGGGTAGAGAGACCCAGTACTTC.

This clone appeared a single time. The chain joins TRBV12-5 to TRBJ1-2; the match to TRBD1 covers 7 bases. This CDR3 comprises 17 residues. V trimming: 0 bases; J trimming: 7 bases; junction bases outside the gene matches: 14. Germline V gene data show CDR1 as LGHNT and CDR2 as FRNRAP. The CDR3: CASGLVLSLTGLVGYTF. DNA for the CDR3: TGTGCTAGTGGTTTGGTACTCTCCCTGACAGGGTTGGTTGGCTACACCTTC.

The CDR3 DNA reads TGTGCCAGCAGCTTCCGGGACAGTGGAAACACCATATATTTT. The encoded protein is CASSFRDSGNTIYF. The genes are TRBV5-5 and TRBJ1-3; 7 bases map to TRBD1. The CDR3 length is 14 residues. Germline V lookup: CDR1 SGHKS, CDR2 YYEKEE (reference sequence). Germline trimming cut 2 bases from V and 3 bases from J; bases unmatched to any gene: 2.

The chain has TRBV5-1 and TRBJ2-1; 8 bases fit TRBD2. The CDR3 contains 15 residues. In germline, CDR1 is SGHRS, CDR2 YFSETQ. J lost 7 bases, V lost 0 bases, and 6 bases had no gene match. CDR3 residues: CASSLGGTRGNEQFF. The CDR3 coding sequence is TGCGCCAGCAGCTTGGGGGGGACTAGAGGTAATGAGCAGTTCTTC. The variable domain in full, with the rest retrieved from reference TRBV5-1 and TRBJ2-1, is KAGVTQTPRYLIKTRGQQVTLSCSPISGHRSVSWYQQTPGQGLQFLFEYFSETQRNKGNFPGRFSGRQFSNSRSEMNVSTLELGDSALYLCASSLGGTRGNEQFFGPGTRLTVL.

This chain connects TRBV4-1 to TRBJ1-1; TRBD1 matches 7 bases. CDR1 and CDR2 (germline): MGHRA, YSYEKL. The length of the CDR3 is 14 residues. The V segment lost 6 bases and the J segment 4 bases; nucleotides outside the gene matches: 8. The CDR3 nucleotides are TGCGCCAGCAGAATGCCGGGACAGAGCACTGAAGCTTTCTTT. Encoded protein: CASRMPGQSTEAFF.